A selection of T cell receptor beta chains follows, all from one sample in a study of CD8+CD57+ T cells in acquired aplastic anemia. TCRdb analysed the reads with MiXCR anew, one entry per CDR3 protein. The sample includes about 180,000 distinct CDR3 sequences, less than 65% seen only once; the top ten take roughly 46%. Sequencing was performed on sorted CD4+, CD8+, or CD8+CD57+ T cells (not recorded which) from PBMCs. The receptors derive from a human donor with aplastic anemia. Each CDR3 is given with its conserved first and last residue. Fields, in order: J gene, clone size, D gene, V gene, CDR3 protein, CDR3 DNA. The D gene is left open where the match is weak. The size of a clone is reported for some rows only, either as once, few or many, or as a class for expanded clones.

J: TRBJ2-3
size: NA
D: NA
V: TRBV6-6
CDR3: CASSYLGGTSDTQYF
DNA: TGTGCCAGCAGTTACTTGGGGGGAACTTCGGATACGCAGTATTTT

J: TRBJ2-7
size: NA
D: NA
V: TRBV7-7
CDR3: CASSLVPNSYEQYF
DNA: TGTGCTAGCAGCTTAGTCCCCAACTCCTACGAGCAGTACTTC

J: TRBJ2-3
size: NA
D: NA
V: TRBV29-1
CDR3: CSVEDRGDTQYF
DNA: TGCAGCGTTGAAGATCGGGGGGATACGCAGTATTTT

J: TRBJ2-3
size: NA
D: TRBD2
V: TRBV10-1
CDR3: CASSEVASGNTDTQYF
DNA: TGCGCCAGCAGTGAGGTGGCTAGCGGGAACACAGATACGCAGTATTTT

J: TRBJ2-7
size: NA
D: NA
V: TRBV7-9
CDR3: CASSSRAGSYEQYF
DNA: TGTGCCAGCAGCTCCCGAGCTGGCTCCTACGAGCAGTACTTC

J: TRBJ2-7
size: NA
D: TRBD2
V: TRBV20-1
CDR3: CSVWTSGRASSYEQYF
DNA: TGCAGTGTTTGGACTAGCGGGAGGGCGAGCTCCTACGAGCAGTACTTC

J: TRBJ2-1
size: NA
D: TRBD1
V: TRBV29-1
CDR3: CSVERDRVNEQFF
DNA: TGCAGCGTTGAAAGGGACAGGGTGAATGAGCAGTTCTTC

J: TRBJ2-2
size: NA
D: NA
V: TRBV2
CDR3: CASLGQNTGELFF
DNA: TGTGCCAGCCTGGGACAGAACACCGGGGAGCTGTTTTTT

J: TRBJ2-7
size: NA
D: NA
V: TRBV7-2
CDR3: CASSLGLEFREQYF
DNA: TGTGCCAGCAGCTTAGGGTTAGAGTTCCGGGAGCAGTACTTC

J: TRBJ1-6
size: NA
D: NA
V: TRBV7-6
CDR3: CASSLGGQGLDSPLHF
DNA: TGTGCCAGCAGCTTAGGTGGGCAAGGGCTAGATTCACCCCTCCACTTT

J: TRBJ1-1
size: many
D: TRBD1
V: TRBV7-6
CDR3: CASSSGQLKAFF
DNA: TGTGCCAGCAGCTCGGGACAGCTAAAAGCTTTCTTT

J: TRBJ2-1
size: NA
D: TRBD2
V: TRBV24-1
CDR3: CASSPRGGGRNEQFF
DNA: TGTGCCAGCAGCCCACGGGGCGGGGGGCGCAATGAGCAGTTCTTC

J: TRBJ2-2
size: NA
D: TRBD2
V: TRBV14
CDR3: CASGGAGGGTGELFF
DNA: TGTGCCAGCGGTGGAGCGGGGGGAGGCACCGGGGAGCTGTTTTTT

J: TRBJ1-2
size: NA
D: NA
V: TRBV10-3
CDR3: CAIRARGGYGYTF
DNA: TGTGCCATCAGGGCCAGGGGAGGCTATGGCTACACCTTC

J: TRBJ2-1
size: NA
D: NA
V: TRBV24-1
CDR3: CATSDHGNEQFF
DNA: TGTGCCACCAGTGATCACGGGAATGAGCAGTTCTTC

J: TRBJ1-6
size: NA
D: TRBD1
V: TRBV2
CDR3: CASSWDRGGNSPLHF
DNA: TGTGCCAGCAGTTGGGACAGGGGAGGAAATTCACCCCTCCACTTT

J: TRBJ2-7
size: NA
D: NA
V: TRBV29-1
CDR3: CSAPPRYEQYF
DNA: TGCAGCGCCCCCCCCCGCTACGAGCAGTACTTC

J: TRBJ2-3
size: NA
D: NA
V: TRBV9
CDR3: CASSVAPQRDTQYF
DNA: TGTGCCAGCAGCGTAGCACCGCAGAGAGATACGCAGTATTTT

J: TRBJ1-3
size: many
D: TRBD1
V: TRBV13
CDR3: CASSLTGENTIYF
DNA: TGTGCCAGCAGCTTAACAGGGGAAAACACCATATATTTT

J: TRBJ2-7
size: few
D: NA
V: TRBV10-3
CDR3: CAIKDRSSYEQYF
DNA: TGTGCCATCAAAGACAGGTCCTCCTACGAGCAGTACTTC

J: TRBJ1-3
size: many
D: TRBD1
V: TRBV11-2
CDR3: CASSNTQTGPGNTIYF
DNA: TGTGCCAGCAGCAACACCCAGACAGGGCCGGGAAACACCATATATTTT

J: TRBJ2-7
size: NA
D: TRBD2
V: TRBV20-1
CDR3: CSARGTSGSPYEQYF
DNA: TGCAGTGCTAGAGGGACTAGCGGGTCCCCCTACGAGCAGTACTTC

J: TRBJ1-4
size: NA
D: NA
V: TRBV5-4
CDR3: CASSLGAGPPVEKLFF
DNA: TGTGCCAGCAGCTTGGGGGCAGGCCCGCCTGTTGAAAAACTGTTTTTT

J: TRBJ2-7
size: NA
D: NA
V: TRBV2
CDR3: CASSYRDRTEQYF
DNA: TGTGCCAGCAGCTACAGGGACCGAACCGAGCAGTACTTC

J: TRBJ2-7
size: NA
D: TRBD2
V: TRBV10-2
CDR3: CASILAGGYEQYF
DNA: TGCGCCAGCATACTAGCGGGAGGTTACGAGCAGTACTTC

J: TRBJ1-1
size: many
D: NA
V: TRBV19
CDR3: CASSDIMNTEAFF
DNA: TGTGCCAGTAGCGACATCATGAACACTGAAGCTTTCTTT

J: TRBJ2-7
size: NA
D: NA
V: TRBV7-7
CDR3: CASSLGSPSSYGQYF
DNA: TGTGCCAGCAGCTTAGGCAGTCCGAGCTCCTACGGGCAGTACTTC

J: TRBJ2-6
size: few
D: NA
V: TRBV2
CDR3: CASSQTSGANVLTF
DNA: TGTGCCAGCAGCCAAACCTCTGGGGCCAACGTCCTGACTTTC

J: TRBJ1-2
size: NA
D: NA
V: TRBV7-8
CDR3: CASSLGQGSYGYTF
DNA: TGTGCCAGCAGCTTAGGTCAGGGAAGTTATGGCTACACCTTC

J: TRBJ2-1
size: NA
D: NA
V: TRBV7-9
CDR3: CASRAGRREGEFF
DNA: TGTGCCAGCAGGGCAGGGCGGCGCGAGGGGGAGTTCTTC

J: TRBJ2-6
size: NA
D: NA
V: TRBV20-1
CDR3: CSARAQGVGANVLTF
DNA: TGCAGTGCTAGGGCCCAAGGGGTTGGGGCCAACGTCCTGACTTTC

J: TRBJ2-7
size: few
D: TRBD1
V: TRBV7-6
CDR3: CASSLAPGQGLHEQYF
DNA: TGTGCCAGCAGCTTAGCGCCGGGACAGGGCCTCCACGAGCAGTACTTC

J: TRBJ1-2
size: NA
D: TRBD1
V: TRBV7-2
CDR3: CASSLRDRYTF
DNA: TGTGCCAGCAGCTTAAGGGACAGATACACCTTC

J: TRBJ2-2
size: few
D: NA
V: TRBV24-1
CDR3: CATSDPVDTGELFF
DNA: TGTGCCACCAGTGACCCCGTGGACACCGGGGAGCTGTTTTTT

J: TRBJ2-7
size: many
D: NA
V: TRBV7-9
CDR3: CASKPPGGDYEQYF
DNA: TGTGCCAGCAAGCCCCCGGGGGGCGACTACGAGCAGTACTTC

J: TRBJ2-6
size: NA
D: NA
V: TRBV20-1
CDR3: CSARDEWGSGANVLTF
DNA: TGCAGTGCTAGAGATGAGTGGGGCTCTGGGGCCAACGTCCTGACTTTC

J: TRBJ2-2
size: NA
D: NA
V: TRBV2
CDR3: CASSTGRQNTGELFF
DNA: TGTGCCAGCAGTACCGGGAGACAGAACACCGGGGAGCTGTTTTTT

J: TRBJ2-3
size: NA
D: NA
V: TRBV10-2
CDR3: CASGQGYITDTQYF
DNA: TGCGCCAGCGGGCAGGGCTACATCACAGATACGCAGTATTTT

J: TRBJ1-2
size: many
D: NA
V: TRBV10-2
CDR3: CASSESAFSPYGYTF
DNA: TGCGCCAGCAGTGAGTCAGCCTTTTCCCCCTATGGCTACACCTTC

J: TRBJ2-5
size: NA
D: TRBD1
V: TRBV7-9
CDR3: CASRGTGSQETQYF
DNA: TGTGCCAGCAGGGGGACAGGGTCACAAGAGACCCAGTACTTC

J: TRBJ1-6
size: NA
D: NA
V: TRBV5-1
CDR3: CASSREAGPDYNSPLHF
DNA: TGCGCCAGCAGCCGGGAGGCAGGGCCAGACTATAATTCACCCCTCCACTTT

J: TRBJ1-3
size: NA
D: TRBD1
V: TRBV10-3
CDR3: CAITSRTGGTGDTIYF
DNA: TGTGCCATCACCTCTCGGACAGGGGGAACCGGAGACACCATATATTTT

J: TRBJ2-3
size: few
D: NA
V: TRBV2
CDR3: CASDQGTDTQYF
DNA: TGTGCCAGCGACCAGGGCACAGATACGCAGTATTTT

J: TRBJ1-2
size: many
D: NA
V: TRBV7-6
CDR3: CASSLCANYGYTF
DNA: TGTGCCAGCAGCTTATGTGCTAACTATGGCTACACCTTC

J: TRBJ2-5
size: NA
D: NA
V: TRBV30
CDR3: CAWSGAGETQYF
DNA: TGCGCCTGGAGTGGTGCAGGGGAGACCCAGTACTTC

J: TRBJ1-4
size: NA
D: NA
V: TRBV29-1
CDR3: CSVASGAEKLFF
DNA: TGCAGCGTTGCATCAGGGGCCGAAAAACTGTTTTTT

J: TRBJ1-2
size: few
D: TRBD1
V: TRBV25-1
CDR3: CASSDRDRDGYTF
DNA: TGTGCCAGCAGTGACCGGGACAGGGATGGCTACACCTTC

J: TRBJ1-2
size: NA
D: NA
V: TRBV2
CDR3: CAGIMGLEGGYTF
DNA: TGTGCCGGCATAATGGGACTCGAAGGTGGCTACACCTTC

J: TRBJ1-2
size: NA
D: NA
V: TRBV19
CDR3: CASSWEGRYGYTF
DNA: TGTGCCAGTAGTTGGGAGGGGCGGTATGGCTACACCTTC

J: TRBJ1-5
size: NA
D: NA
V: TRBV10-3
CDR3: CAISEGYGVQPQHF
DNA: TGTGCCATCAGTGAGGGTTACGGGGTTCAGCCCCAGCATTTT

J: TRBJ2-7
size: few
D: TRBD2
V: TRBV2
CDR3: CASSMTSSHSYEQYF
DNA: TGTGCCAGCAGCATGACTAGCTCACACTCCTACGAGCAGTACTTC